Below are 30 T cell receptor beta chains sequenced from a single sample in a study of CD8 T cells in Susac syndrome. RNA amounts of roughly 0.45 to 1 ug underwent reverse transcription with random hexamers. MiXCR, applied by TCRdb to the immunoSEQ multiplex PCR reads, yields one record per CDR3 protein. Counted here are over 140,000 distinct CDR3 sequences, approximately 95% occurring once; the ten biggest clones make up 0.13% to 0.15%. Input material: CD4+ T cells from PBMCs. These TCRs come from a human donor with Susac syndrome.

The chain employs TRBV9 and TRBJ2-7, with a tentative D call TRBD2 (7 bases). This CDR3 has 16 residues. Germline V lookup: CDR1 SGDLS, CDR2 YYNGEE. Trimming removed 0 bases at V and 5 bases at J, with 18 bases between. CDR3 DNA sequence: TGTGCCAGCAGCGTAGTCGGGGGGCCAGTCTGGAACGAGCAGTACTTC. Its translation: CASSVVGGPVWNEQYF.

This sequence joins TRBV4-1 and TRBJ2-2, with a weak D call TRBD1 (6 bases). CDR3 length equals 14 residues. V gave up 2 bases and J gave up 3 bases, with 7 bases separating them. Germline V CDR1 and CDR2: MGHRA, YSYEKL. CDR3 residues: CASSQTGYTGELFF. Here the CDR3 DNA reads TGCGCCAGCAGCCAAACAGGGTACACCGGGGAGCTGTTTTTT.

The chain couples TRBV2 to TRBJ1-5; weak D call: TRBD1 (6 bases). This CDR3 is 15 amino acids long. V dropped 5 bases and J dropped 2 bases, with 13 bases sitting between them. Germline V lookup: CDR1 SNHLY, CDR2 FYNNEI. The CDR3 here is CASSQETGRNQPQHF. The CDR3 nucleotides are TGTGCCAGCAGTCAAGAAACAGGGCGCAATCAGCCCCAGCATTTT.

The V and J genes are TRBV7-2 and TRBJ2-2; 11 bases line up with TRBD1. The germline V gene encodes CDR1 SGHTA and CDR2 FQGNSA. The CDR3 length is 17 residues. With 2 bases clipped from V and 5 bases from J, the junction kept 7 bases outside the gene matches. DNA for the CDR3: TGTGCCAGCAGCTTAAGTAGGGACAGGGGGGTTACCGGGGAGCTGTTTTTT. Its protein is CASSLSRDRGVTGELFF.

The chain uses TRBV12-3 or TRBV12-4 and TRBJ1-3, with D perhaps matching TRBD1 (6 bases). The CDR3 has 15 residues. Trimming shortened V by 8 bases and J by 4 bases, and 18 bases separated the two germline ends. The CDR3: CASLRRGVKGNTIYF. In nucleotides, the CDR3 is TGTGCCAGCTTACGAAGGGGGGTCAAAGGAAACACCATATATTTT.

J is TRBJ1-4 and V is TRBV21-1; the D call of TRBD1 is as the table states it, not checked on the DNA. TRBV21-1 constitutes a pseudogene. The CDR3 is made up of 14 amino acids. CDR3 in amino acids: CAIPTPRSNEKLFF. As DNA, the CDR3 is TGTGCCATCCCGACACCTAGGTCTAATGAAAAACTGTTTTTT.

The CDR3 spells CASSQGTGNTEAFF. The CDR3 DNA reads as TGTGCCAGCAGCCAGGGGACGGGGAACACTGAAGCTTTCTTT. V is TRBV3-1 and J is TRBJ1-1; D is perhaps TRBD1 (5 bases). Trimming left V 3 bases short and J 1 base short, with 9 bases between. The V gene's germline CDR1 is LGHDT and CDR2 YNNKEL (reference sequence). CDR3 size: 14 residues.

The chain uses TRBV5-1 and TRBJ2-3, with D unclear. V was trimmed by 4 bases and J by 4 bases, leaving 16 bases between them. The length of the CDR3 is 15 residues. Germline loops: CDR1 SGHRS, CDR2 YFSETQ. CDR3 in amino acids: CASSLSYGPADTQYF. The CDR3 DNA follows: TGCGCCAGCAGCCTAAGCTATGGACCCGCAGATACGCAGTATTTT.

The CDR3 reads CAAGGRRNTEAFF. The CDR3 DNA sequence: TGTGCCGCAGGGGGCAGGCGGAACACTGAAGCTTTCTTT. This chain connects TRBV28 to TRBJ1-1, with 8 bases aligning to TRBD1. The V and J ends lost 11 bases and 1 base, in that order; junction bases with no gene match: 6. The CDR3 is 13 amino acids. CDR1 is MDHEN and CDR2 is SYDVKM in the germline V gene.

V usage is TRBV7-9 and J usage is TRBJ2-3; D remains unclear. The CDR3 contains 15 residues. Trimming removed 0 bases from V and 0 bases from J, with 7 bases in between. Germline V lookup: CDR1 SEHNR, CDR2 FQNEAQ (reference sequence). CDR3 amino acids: CASSLAQPSTDTQYF. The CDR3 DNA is TGTGCCAGCAGCTTAGCTCAGCCCAGCACAGATACGCAGTATTTT. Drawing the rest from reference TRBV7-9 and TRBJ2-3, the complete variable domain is DTGVSQNPRHKITKRGQNVTFRCDPISEHNRLYWYRQTLGQGPEFLTYFQNEAQLEKSRLLSDRFSAERPKGSFSTLEIQRTEQGDSAMYLCASSLAQPSTDTQYFGPGTRLTVL.

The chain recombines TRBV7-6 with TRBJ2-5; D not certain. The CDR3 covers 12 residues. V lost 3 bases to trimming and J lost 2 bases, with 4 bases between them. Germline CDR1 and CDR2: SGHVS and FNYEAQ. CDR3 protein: CASSFNQETQYF. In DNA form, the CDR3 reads TGTGCCAGCAGCTTTAATCAAGAGACCCAGTACTTC.

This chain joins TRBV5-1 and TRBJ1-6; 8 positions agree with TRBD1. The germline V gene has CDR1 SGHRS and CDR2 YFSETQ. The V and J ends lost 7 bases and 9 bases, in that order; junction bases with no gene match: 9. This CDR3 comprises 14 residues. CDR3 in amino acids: CASATGTGGSPLHF. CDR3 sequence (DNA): TGCGCCAGCGCAACCGGGACAGGAGGTTCACCCCTCCACTTT.

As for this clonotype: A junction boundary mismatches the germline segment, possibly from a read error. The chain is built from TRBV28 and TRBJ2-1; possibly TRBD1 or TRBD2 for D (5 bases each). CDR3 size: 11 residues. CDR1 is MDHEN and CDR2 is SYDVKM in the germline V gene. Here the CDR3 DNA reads TGTGCCAGCAGTTTAACGAGGGGAAAGGTCTTC. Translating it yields CASSLTRGKVF.

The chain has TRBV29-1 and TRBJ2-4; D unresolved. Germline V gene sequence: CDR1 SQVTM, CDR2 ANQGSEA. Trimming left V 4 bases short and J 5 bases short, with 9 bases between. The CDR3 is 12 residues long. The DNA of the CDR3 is TGCAGCGTTGCTCACAGCGAAAACATTCAGTACTTC. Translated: CSVAHSENIQYF. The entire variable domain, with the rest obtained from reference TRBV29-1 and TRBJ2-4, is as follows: SAVISQKPSRDICQRGTSLTIQCQVDSQVTMMFWYRQQPGQSLTLIATANQGSEATYESGFVIDKFPISRPNLTFSTLTVSNMSPEDSSIYLCSVAHSENIQYFGAGTRLSVL.

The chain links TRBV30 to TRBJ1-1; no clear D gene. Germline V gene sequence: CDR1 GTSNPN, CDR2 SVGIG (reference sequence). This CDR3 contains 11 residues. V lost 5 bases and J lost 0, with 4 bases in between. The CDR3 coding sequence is TGTGCCTGGGGGATGAACACTGAAGCTTTCTTT. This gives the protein CAWGMNTEAFF.

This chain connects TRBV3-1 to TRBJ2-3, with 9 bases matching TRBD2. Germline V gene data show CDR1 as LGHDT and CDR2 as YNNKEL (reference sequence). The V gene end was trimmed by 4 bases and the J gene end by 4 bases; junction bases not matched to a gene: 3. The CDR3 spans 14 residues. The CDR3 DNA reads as TGTGCCAGCAGCCGGCGGGGGGGACCAGATACGCAGTATTTT. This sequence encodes CASSRRGGPDTQYF.

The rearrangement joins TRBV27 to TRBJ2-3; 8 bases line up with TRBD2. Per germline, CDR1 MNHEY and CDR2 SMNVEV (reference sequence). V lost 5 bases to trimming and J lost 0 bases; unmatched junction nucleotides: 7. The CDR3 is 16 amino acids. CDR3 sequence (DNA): TGTGCCAGCAGTACCCGACTAGCGCAAAGCACAGATACGCAGTATTTT. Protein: CASSTRLAQSTDTQYF.

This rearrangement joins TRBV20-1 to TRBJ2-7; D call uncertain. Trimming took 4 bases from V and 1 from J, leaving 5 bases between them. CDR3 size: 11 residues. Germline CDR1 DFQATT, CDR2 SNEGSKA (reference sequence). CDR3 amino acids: CSAMYSYEQYF. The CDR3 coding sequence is TGCAGTGCTATGTATTCCTACGAGCAGTACTTC.

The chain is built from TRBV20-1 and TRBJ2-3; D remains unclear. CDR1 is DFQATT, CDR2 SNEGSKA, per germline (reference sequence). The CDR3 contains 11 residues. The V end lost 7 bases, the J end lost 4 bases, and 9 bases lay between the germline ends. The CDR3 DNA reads TGCAGTGTCCCGAGTGCAGATACGCAGTATTTT. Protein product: CSVPSADTQYF.

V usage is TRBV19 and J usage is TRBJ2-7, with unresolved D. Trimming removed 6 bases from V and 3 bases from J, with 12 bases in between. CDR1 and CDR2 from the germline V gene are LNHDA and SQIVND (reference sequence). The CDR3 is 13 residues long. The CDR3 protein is CASRDLDGYEQYF. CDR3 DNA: TGTGCCAGTAGAGATCTCGACGGCTACGAGCAGTACTTC.

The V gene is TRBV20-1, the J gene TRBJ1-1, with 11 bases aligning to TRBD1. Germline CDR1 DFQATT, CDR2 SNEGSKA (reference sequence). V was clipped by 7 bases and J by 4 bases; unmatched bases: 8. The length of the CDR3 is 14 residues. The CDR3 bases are TGCAGTGGGCCGGGACAGGGGGGCGGCACTGAAGCTTTCTTT. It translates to CSGPGQGGGTEAFF.

The CDR3 sequence: CASSLAEVTNEKLFF. CDR3 in DNA: TGTGCCAGCAGCTTAGCGGAGGTCACTAATGAAAAACTGTTTTTT. V usage is TRBV7-9 and J usage is TRBJ1-4; D ambiguous. The CDR3 sequence is 15 residues long. Trimming stripped 0 bases from V and 2 bases from J, with 7 bases between. Germline-derived CDR1 and CDR2 are SEHNR and FQNEAQ (reference sequence).

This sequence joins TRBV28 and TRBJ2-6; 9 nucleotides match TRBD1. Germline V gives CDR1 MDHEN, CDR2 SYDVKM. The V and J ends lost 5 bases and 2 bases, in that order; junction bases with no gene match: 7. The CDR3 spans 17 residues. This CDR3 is CASSRRQGGPGANVLTF. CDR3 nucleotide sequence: TGTGCCAGCAGTCGCCGACAGGGGGGTCCTGGGGCCAACGTCCTGACTTTC.

CDR3 nucleotide sequence: TGTGCCACCAGCAGTTTCTCCTACGAGCAGTACTTC. Translated: CATSSFSYEQYF. V usage is TRBV15 and J usage is TRBJ2-7; the D is unclear. V lost 3 bases, J lost 0 bases, and 3 bases lay in between. The CDR3 is 12 amino acids. CDR1 and CDR2 (germline): LNHNV, YYDKDF (reference sequence).

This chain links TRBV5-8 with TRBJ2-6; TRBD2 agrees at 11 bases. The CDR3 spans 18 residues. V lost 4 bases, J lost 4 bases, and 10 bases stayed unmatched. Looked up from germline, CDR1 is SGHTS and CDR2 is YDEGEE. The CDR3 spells CASSLGLAASWGANVLTF. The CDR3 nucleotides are TGTGCCAGCAGCCTGGGACTAGCGGCGTCGTGGGGGGCCAACGTCCTGACTTTC.

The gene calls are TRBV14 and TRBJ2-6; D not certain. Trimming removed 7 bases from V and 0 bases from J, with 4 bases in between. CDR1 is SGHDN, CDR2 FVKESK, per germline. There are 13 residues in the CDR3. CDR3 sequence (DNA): TGTGCCAGCAAATTCTCTGGGGCCAACGTCCTGACTTTC. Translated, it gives CASKFSGANVLTF.

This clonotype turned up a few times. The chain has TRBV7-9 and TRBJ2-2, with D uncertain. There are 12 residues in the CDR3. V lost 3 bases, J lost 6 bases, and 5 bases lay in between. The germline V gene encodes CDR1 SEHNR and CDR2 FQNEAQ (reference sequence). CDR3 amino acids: CASSFAAGELFF. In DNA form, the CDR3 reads TGTGCCAGCAGCTTCGCCGCCGGGGAGCTGTTTTTT.

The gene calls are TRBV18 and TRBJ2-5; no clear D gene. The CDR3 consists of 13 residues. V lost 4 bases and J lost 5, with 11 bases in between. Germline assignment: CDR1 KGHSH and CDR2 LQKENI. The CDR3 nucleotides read TGTGCCAGCTCACGTGGCGGCCAGGAGACCCAGTACTTC. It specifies CASSRGGQETQYF.

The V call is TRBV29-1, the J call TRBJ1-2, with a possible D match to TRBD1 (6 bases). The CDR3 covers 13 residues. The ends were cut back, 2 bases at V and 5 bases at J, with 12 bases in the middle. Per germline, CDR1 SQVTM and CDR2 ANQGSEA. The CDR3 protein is CSVEIQTGYGYTF. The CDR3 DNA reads TGCAGCGTTGAAATCCAGACAGGATATGGCTACACCTTC.

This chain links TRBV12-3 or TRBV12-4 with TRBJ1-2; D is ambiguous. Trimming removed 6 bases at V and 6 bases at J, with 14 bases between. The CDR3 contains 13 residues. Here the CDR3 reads CASRPAAFHGYTF. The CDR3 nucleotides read TGTGCCAGCAGGCCGGCCGCTTTCCATGGCTACACCTTC.